This T cell receptor (beta chain) was identified during a study of blood T cells in healthy people across ages. Study outcomes and limitations: The study regarded diversity estimates from one million T cells as underestimates. The study found more naive CD4+ cells and higher diversity in long-lived than aged donors.

Per germline, CDR1 SQVTM and CDR2 ANQGSEA. The ends lost 4 bases at V and 3 bases at J; junction bases unmatched: 7. The CDR3 consists of 15 residues. Primers used in a second PCR of roughly 6 to 11 cycles were a sample-barcoded 5' primer and a J-beta primer mix. Each CDR3 protein is one row after TCRdb ran MiXCR on the 5' RACE reads. The data show some 1.5 million distinct CDR3 sequences, 28% seen once. On this clonotype itself: Antigen specificity is unknown.

J is TRBJ2-1 and V is TRBV29-1; 9 nucleotides match TRBD2. The sample consisted of blood. The receptor comes from a woman in her thirties in good health. The CDR3 spells CSVVRPSGDYNEQFF. The CDR3 DNA is TGCAGCGTTGTTCGGCCTAGCGGGGACTACAATGAGCAGTTCTTC.